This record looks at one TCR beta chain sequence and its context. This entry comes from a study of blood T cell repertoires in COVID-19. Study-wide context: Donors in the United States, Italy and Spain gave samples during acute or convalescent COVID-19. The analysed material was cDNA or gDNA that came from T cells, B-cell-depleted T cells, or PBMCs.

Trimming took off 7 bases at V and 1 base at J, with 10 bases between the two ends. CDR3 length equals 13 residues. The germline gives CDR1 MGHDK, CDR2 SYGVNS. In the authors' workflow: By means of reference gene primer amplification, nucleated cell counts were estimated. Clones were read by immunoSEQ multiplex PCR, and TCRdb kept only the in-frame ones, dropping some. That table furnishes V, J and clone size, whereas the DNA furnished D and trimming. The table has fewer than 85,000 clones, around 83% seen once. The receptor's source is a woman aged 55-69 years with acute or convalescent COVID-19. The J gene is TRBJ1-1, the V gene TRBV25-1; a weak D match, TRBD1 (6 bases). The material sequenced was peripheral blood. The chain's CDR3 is CASTRQENTEAFF. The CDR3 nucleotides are TGTGCCAGCACCAGACAGGAGAACACTGAAGCTTTCTTT.